This TCR beta chain originates from a study of blood T cells in healthy people across ages. This clonotype was recorded a few times. V lost 6 bases to trimming and J lost 5 bases, with 11 bases between them. There are 13 residues in the CDR3. The use of a sample-barcoded 5' primer and a J-beta primer mix characterized a second PCR of roughly 6 to 11 cycles. A template-switch adaptor that had 12 random nucleotides put a tag on each cDNA molecule. TCRdb re-derived calls from the 5' RACE reads in MiXCR, one entry per CDR3 protein. The repertoire holds approximately 360,000 distinct CDR3 sequences, with roughly half as singletons.

This sequence joins TRBV12-3 or TRBV12-4 and TRBJ1-5; no clear D. This clonotype originated in a man aged 60-69 years in good health. Sequencing input: blood. The DNA for the CDR3 is TGTGCCAGCAGAATCGGGTCGGATCAGCCCCAGCATTTT. This gives the protein CASRIGSDQPQHF.